The rows below give T cell receptor beta chains drawn from one sample of a study of shared clonotypes between healthy human individuals. Produced via immunoSEQ multiplex PCR; TCRdb's table is partial and in-frame only. The repertoire holds 600,000 to 700,000 clones, with 60% to 75% as singletons. The sequenced sample was memory CD4+ T cells sorted from blood. Source of these receptors: a woman in her 30s in good health. CDR3s include the opening cysteine and the closing phenylalanine or tryptophan. The D gene is left open where the match is weak. Clone size is not always given. Where it is, it says once, few, many or a class for expanded clones.

TRBV30	-	-	TRBJ1-3	TGTGCCTGGATTGCAGGCGCTGGAAACACCATATATTTT	CAWIAGAGNTIYF
TRBV4-1	-	TRBD2	TRBJ2-3	TGCGCCAGCAGCCAAACCGGGACTAGCCCAGATACGCAGTATTTT	CASSQTGTSPDTQYF
TRBV27	-	-	TRBJ2-3	TGTGCCAGCAGTTTATCCCGCGGGGCCACAGATACGCAGTATTTT	CASSLSRGATDTQYF
TRBV2	-	TRBD2	TRBJ2-5	TGTGCCAGCAAGGGAGGGAGCGAGACCCAGTACTTC	CASKGGSETQYF
TRBV5-4	many	-	TRBJ2-1	TGTGCCAGCAGCCAAACAGGGGGGGGTTACAATGAGCAGTTCTTC	CASSQTGGGYNEQFF
TRBV14	few	-	TRBJ1-2	TGTGCCAGCAGCCCAGGGATAGGCTACACCTTC	CASSPGIGYTF
TRBV5-4	-	-	TRBJ2-2	TGTGCCAGCAGCTACTCTGTAAACACCGGGGAGCTGTTTTTT	CASSYSVNTGELFF
TRBV19	-	-	TRBJ2-3	TGTGCCAGTAGTCCTATACACAGCACAGATACGCAGTATTTT	CASSPIHSTDTQYF
TRBV19	-	-	TRBJ2-7	TGTGCCAGTAGTATAGGTGCCTCCCTCTCCTACGAGCAGTACTTC	CASSIGASLSYEQYF
TRBV7-8	-	TRBD1	TRBJ1-4	TGTGCCAGCAGCTTAGCGGGACAGAGATCTGAAAAACTGTTTTTT	CASSLAGQRSEKLFF
TRBV5-1	-	-	TRBJ2-6	TGCGCCAGCAGCACTATGACAGCGCTGAACTCTGGGGCCAACGTCCTGACTTTC	CASSTMTALNSGANVLTF
TRBV18	-	-	TRBJ2-1	TGTGCCAGCTCACCCTACCGGGAGACCTACAATGAGCAGTTCTTC	CASSPYRETYNEQFF
TRBV28	few	TRBD1	TRBJ2-7	TGTGCCAGCAGTCAGACAGGGTACGAGCAGTACTTC	CASSQTGYEQYF
TRBV5-6	-	-	TRBJ2-4	TGTGCCAGCAGCTTGGAGGGAACCAAAAACATTCAGTACTTC	CASSLEGTKNIQYF
TRBV27	-	-	TRBJ1-5	TGTGCCAGCAGTCGGACACTTAGCAATCAGCCCCAGCATTTT	CASSRTLSNQPQHF
TRBV19	-	-	TRBJ1-1	TGTGCCAGTAGTATGGGACAAACGAACACTGAAGCTTTCTTT	CASSMGQTNTEAFF
TRBV6-6	-	-	TRBJ1-1	TGTGCCAGCCGCACCGGGACTGAAGCTTTCTTT	CASRTGTEAFF
TRBV28	many	TRBD1	TRBJ2-7	TGTGCCAGCAGTTCATCCGGGACAGGGACCTACGAGCAGTACTTC	CASSSSGTGTYEQYF
TRBV28	-	-	TRBJ1-5	TGTGCCATCCTAGGGGGGCAGGGCAGCCTTAATCAGCCCCAGCATTTT	CAILGGQGSLNQPQHF
TRBV19	-	-	TRBJ2-7	TGTGCCAGTAGTATAGGAGGACAGTTCACCTACGAGCAGTACTTC	CASSIGGQFTYEQYF
TRBV6-1	-	TRBD2	TRBJ2-2	TGTGCCAGCGACTTAGCGGGATCTACCGGGGAGCTGTTTTTT	CASDLAGSTGELFF
TRBV7-2	-	-	TRBJ2-1	TGTGCCAGCAGCTTAGCTAGCGTCTACAATGAGCAGTTCTTC	CASSLASVYNEQFF
TRBV5-1	-	-	TRBJ2-7	TGCGCCAGCAGCCCCGGGCTAGACGAGCAGTACTTC	CASSPGLDEQYF
TRBV28	-	-	TRBJ1-2	TGTGCCAGCAGTTTAGCGCAGGGAGGTTTGGGCTACACCTTC	CASSLAQGGLGYTF
TRBV6-1	-	-	TRBJ1-2	TGTGCCAGCAGTGAAGCGAACTACTATGGCTACACCTTC	CASSEANYYGYTF
TRBV7-2	-	-	TRBJ2-7	TGTGCCAGCAGCTTAGCGGGCAACTCCTACGAGCAGTACTTC	CASSLAGNSYEQYF
TRBV19	-	TRBD1	TRBJ1-2	TGTGCCAGTAGTACGGCGGCCCTGAGGGGGCAAATCCTCTATGGCTACACCTTC	CASSTAALRGQILYGYTF
TRBV2	-	-	TRBJ2-7	TGTGCCAGCAGTGCCCGCTACGAGCAGTACTTC	CASSARYEQYF
TRBV11-2	-	-	TRBJ1-1	TGTGCCAGCAGCCTTTCGGACAGCGGTGAAGCTTTCTTT	CASSLSDSGEAFF
TRBV28	-	TRBD1	TRBJ1-5	TGTGCCAGCAAAGGGGGCCCTGCAGGCTGGCAGCCCCAGCATTTT	CASKGGPAGWQPQHF
TRBV5-6	-	-	TRBJ1-5	TGTGCCAGCAGCCTCGGACAGTGGGCCCAGCCCCAGCATTTT	CASSLGQWAQPQHF
TRBV21-1	-	-	TRBJ2-1	TGTGCCAGCAGCAAAGGGGAGGCTAGCGGGAGGGAATTCAATGAGCAGTTCTTC	CASSKGEASGREFNEQFF
TRBV5-1	few	TRBD1	TRBJ1-2	TGCGCCAGCAGCTTGGCCGGACAGGGGAACTATGGCTACACCTTC	CASSLAGQGNYGYTF
TRBV5-1	-	TRBD1	TRBJ2-2	TGCGCCAGCAGCTTGATGGGACAGGGTGCCACCGGGGAGCTGTTTTTT	CASSLMGQGATGELFF
TRBV5-1	-	TRBD1	TRBJ2-7	TGCGCCAGCAGCTCCTGGACAGGGGGCGGGTACGAGCAGTACTTC	CASSSWTGGGYEQYF
TRBV4-2	-	TRBD2	TRBJ2-7	TGTGCCAGCAGCCAAGCGACAGTTCGGGCTAGCGGGAGCTACGAGCAGTACTTC	CASSQATVRASGSYEQYF
TRBV27	-	TRBD2	TRBJ2-1	TGTGCCAGCATGGTGACTAGCGGGATTTACAATGAGCAGTTCTTC	CASMVTSGIYNEQFF
TRBV6-1	-	-	TRBJ2-6	TGTGCCAGCAGCGGCAAGACTGCGGGGGCCAACGTCCTGACTTTC	CASSGKTAGANVLTF
TRBV5-1	-	TRBD1	TRBJ2-1	TGCGCCAGCAGCCCGGGACAGGCGTACAATGAGCAGTTCTTC	CASSPGQAYNEQFF
TRBV2	-	-	TRBJ1-1	TGTGCCAGCAGTGGGTTTGCGGAGGGGGGAGCTTTCTTT	CASSGFAEGGAFF
TRBV7-9	-	-	TRBJ1-1	TGTGCCAGCAGCGGAAGCAGCAGGGTGGCTGAAGCTTTCTTT	CASSGSSRVAEAFF
TRBV13	-	TRBD1	TRBJ1-2	TGTGCCAGCAGCTTAAAGGGCCAGGGGGCCGTGGGCTACACCTTC	CASSLKGQGAVGYTF
TRBV9	-	-	TRBJ1-4	TGTGCCAGCAGCCCCCTTAGGGCAACTAATGAAAAACTGTTTTTT	CASSPLRATNEKLFF
TRBV29-1	-	-	TRBJ2-3	TGCAGCGTTGGGCTCCTACACACAGATACGCAGTATTTT	CSVGLLHTDTQYF
TRBV25-1	-	-	TRBJ2-7	TGTGCCAGCAGTGACAGGAACCACGAGCAGTACTTC	CASSDRNHEQYF
TRBV29-1	-	TRBD2	TRBJ2-2	TGCAGCGTTGACGGACTAGCGGGAGCCACCGGGGAGCTGTTTTTT	CSVDGLAGATGELFF
TRBV5-1	-	-	TRBJ2-2	TGCGCCAGCAGCTTGAGGGGGGACGCCGGGGAGCTGTTTTTT	CASSLRGDAGELFF
TRBV28	-	-	TRBJ2-7	TGTGCCAGCCTTTCTGCGGCGGCAAGCCGAGAGGAACAGTACTTC	CASLSAAASREEQYF
TRBV27	-	-	TRBJ2-6	TGTGCCAGCAGTCAAAGAACTCGTTCAGGGTCCAAAACTGAGTCTGGGGCCAACGTCCTGACTTTC	CASSQRTRSGSKTESGANVLTF